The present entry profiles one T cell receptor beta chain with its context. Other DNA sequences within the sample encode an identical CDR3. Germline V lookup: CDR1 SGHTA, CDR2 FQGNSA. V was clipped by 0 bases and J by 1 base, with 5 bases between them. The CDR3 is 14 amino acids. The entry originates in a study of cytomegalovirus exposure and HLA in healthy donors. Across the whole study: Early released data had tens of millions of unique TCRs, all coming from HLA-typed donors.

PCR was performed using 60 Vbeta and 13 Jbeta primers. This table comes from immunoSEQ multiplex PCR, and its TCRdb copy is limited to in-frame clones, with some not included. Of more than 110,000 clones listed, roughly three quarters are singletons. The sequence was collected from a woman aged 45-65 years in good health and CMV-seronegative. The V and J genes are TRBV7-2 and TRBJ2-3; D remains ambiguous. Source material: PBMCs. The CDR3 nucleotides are TGTGCCAGCAGCTTAGCTCGGGGCACAGATACGCAGTATTTT. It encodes CASSLARGTDTQYF.